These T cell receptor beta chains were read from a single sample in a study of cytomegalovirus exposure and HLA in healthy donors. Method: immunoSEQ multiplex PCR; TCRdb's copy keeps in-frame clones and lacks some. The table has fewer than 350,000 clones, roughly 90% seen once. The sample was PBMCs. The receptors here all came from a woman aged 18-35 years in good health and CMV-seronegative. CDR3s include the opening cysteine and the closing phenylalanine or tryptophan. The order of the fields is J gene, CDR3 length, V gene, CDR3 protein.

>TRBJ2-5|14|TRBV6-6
CASSQAGIQETQYF
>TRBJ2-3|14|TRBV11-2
CASSSSGSSGTQYF
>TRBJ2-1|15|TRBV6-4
CASSVQAGGLARQFF
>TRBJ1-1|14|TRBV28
CASSLENLNTEAFF
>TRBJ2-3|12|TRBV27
CASSLNRDTQYF
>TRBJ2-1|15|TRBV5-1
CASSLGGTAYNEQFF
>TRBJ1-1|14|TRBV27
CASSGRQGFTEAFF
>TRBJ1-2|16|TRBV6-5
CASSYLGPQGVVGYTF
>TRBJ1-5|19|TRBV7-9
CASSLGKGAGGLGNQPQHF
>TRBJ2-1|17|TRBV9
CASSALQGLDRFNEQFF
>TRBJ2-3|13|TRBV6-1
CASRDRNQDTQYF
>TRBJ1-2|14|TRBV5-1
CASSLSTGADGYTF
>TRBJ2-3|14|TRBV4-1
CASSQPTNTDTQYF
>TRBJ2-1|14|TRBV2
CASTRDSSYNEQFF
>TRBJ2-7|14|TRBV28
CASSLGTGPYEQYF
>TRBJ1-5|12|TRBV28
CASSSGGQPQHF
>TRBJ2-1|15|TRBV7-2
CASSLVAGGYNEQFF
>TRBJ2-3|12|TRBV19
CASKGAVDTQYF
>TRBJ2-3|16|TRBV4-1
CASSQKADRSTDTQYF
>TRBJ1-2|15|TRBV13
CASSEGTGRYYGYTF
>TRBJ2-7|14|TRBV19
CASRESGGTYEQYF
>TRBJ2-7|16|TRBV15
CATSRVVGTASYEQYF
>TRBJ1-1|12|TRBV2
CASRVTTGDAFF
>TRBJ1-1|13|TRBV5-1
CASSLWGVTEAFF
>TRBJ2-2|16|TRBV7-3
CASSPGGGTNTGELFF
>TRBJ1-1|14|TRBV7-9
CAGIDRERGTEAFF
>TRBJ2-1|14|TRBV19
CATASGSGNNEQFF
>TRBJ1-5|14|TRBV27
CASSSGGPNQPQHF
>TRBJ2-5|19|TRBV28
CASSFRPSSSGRLQETQYF
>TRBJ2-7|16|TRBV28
CASSLLTGGRAYEQYF
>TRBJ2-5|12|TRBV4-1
CASSHPQETQYF
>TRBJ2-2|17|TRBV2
CASSLGQGFQSTGELFF
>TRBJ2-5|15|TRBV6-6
CASSNPGLSQETQYF
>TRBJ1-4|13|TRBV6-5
CASSYTGSEKLFF
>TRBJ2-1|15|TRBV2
CASRGTSGNYNEQFF
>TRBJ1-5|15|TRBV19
CASSIGTGQGKPQHF
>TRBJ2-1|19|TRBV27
CASSFRGTSGRYGYNEQFF
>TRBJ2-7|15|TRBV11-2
CASSLGNRGLDEQYF
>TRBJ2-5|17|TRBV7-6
CASSPGLAEGKQETQYF
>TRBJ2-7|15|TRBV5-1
CASSRNGQVPYEQYF
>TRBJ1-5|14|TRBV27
CASSLTASNQPQHF
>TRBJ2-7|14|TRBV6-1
CASSESGSLYEQYF
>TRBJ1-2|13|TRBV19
CASSGQGYYGYTF
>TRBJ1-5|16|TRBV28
CASRKSGPESNQPQHF
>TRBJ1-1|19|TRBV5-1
CASSLVGIEGGGRSTEAFF
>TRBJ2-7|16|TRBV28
CASSFSPSGPNYEQYF
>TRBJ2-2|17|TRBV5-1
CASSLRVSGTNTGELFF
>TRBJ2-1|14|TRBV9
CASSGGDLKHEQFF
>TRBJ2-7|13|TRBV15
CATSRDPGYEQYF
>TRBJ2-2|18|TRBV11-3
CASSLESEPTSNTGELFF
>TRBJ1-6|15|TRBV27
CASSLMAGRNSPLHF
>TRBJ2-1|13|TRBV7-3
CASSSSGGNEQFF
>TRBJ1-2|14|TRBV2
CASRQSQVQDGYTF
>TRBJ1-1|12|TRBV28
CASSLRVTEAFF
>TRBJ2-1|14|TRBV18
CASSPRSGSNEQFF
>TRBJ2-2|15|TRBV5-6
CASRTQGANTGELFF
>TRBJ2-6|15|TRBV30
CAWSVGTPGANVLTF
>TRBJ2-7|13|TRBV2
CASRGTSGPEQYF
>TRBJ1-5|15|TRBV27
CASSESTGGNQPQHF